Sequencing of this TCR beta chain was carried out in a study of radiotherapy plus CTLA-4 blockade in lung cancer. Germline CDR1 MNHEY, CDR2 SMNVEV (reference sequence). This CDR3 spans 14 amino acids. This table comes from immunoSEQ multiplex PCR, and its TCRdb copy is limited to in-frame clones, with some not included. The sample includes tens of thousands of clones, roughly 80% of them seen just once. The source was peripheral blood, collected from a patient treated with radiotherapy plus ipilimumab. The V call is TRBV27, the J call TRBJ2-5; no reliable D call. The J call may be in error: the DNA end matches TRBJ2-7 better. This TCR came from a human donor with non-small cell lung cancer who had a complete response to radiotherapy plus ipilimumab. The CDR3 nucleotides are TGTGCCAGCAGTTTATTGGGCACATCCTACGAGCAGTACTTC. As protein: CASSLLGTSYEQYF.